The TCR beta chain described here comes from a study of blood T cell repertoires in COVID-19. The cohort comprised adults aged 18 to 89 years residing in about two dozen US areas. Each participant's cohort was designated according to participant-reported clinical history. The V and J ends lost 3 bases and 5 bases respectively, with 12 bases between them. The CDR3 totals 15 residues. Germline CDR1 reads KGHDR; CDR2 reads SFDVKD. This clone has only one observation. As handled by the study authors: Estimation of nucleated cell counts relied on the amplification of reference gene primers. Repertoires were generated with immunoSEQ multiplex PCR, while TCRdb's copy carries only in-frame clones and drops some. Clonal size and the V and J genes are those of that table, whereas D and trimming came from the DNA. In the table there are about 240,000 clones, around 87% of which are singletons.

The TCR comes from a woman aged 40 to 50 with acute COVID-19. The material sequenced was PBMCs or T cells enriched from blood (not recorded which). The chain uses TRBV24-1 and TRBJ2-2; D ambiguous. CDR3 sequence (DNA): TGTGCCACCAGTGATACGACCGGAGATACCGGGGAGCTGTTTTTT. It yields the protein CATSDTTGDTGELFF.